This is a list of T cell receptor beta chains from one sample in a study of vaccination and CD4 T cells after COVID-19. These TCRs' antigens remain unknown. MiXCR, applied by TCRdb to the PCR reads, yields one record per CDR3 protein. The table shows over 20,000 distinct CDR3 sequences, with around two fifths occurring only once. Material: CD4+ T cells from blood, cultured in vitro. All receptors come from a human donor who had recovered from COVID-19. Each CDR3 is given with its conserved first and last residue. The order of the fields is CDR3 protein, CDR3 DNA, CDR3 length, V gene, D gene, J gene, clone size. The D gene is left open where the match is weak. Size is omitted from some rows. Given values are once, few, many or a class for expanded clones.

CASSLGTVRETQYF,TGTGCCAGCAGCTTAGGAACGGTCCGAGAGACCCAGTACTTC,14,TRBV7-8,-,TRBJ2-5,-
CASSFRFQETQYF,TGTGCCAGCAGTTTCCGCTTCCAAGAGACCCAGTACTTC,13,TRBV27,-,TRBJ2-5,-
CTSSSGLAGETQYF,TGTACCAGCAGCTCGGGACTAGCGGGCGAGACCCAGTACTTC,14,TRBV7-9,TRBD2,TRBJ2-5,-
CSARPLAGLAANEQFF,TGCAGTGCTAGACCGCTAGCGGGGCTCGCGGCCAATGAGCAGTTCTTC,16,TRBV20-1,TRBD2,TRBJ2-1,-
CASSYNSLGSFF,TGTGCCAGTAGTTACAATTCTCTCGGGTCTTTCTTT,12,TRBV19,-,TRBJ1-1,few
CSAPLWGKNNEQFF,TGCAGTGCTCCCTTATGGGGGAAGAACAATGAGCAGTTCTTC,14,TRBV20-1,-,TRBJ2-1,few
CATSDACLDRVDYNSPLHF,TGTGCCACCAGTGATGCGTGTTTGGACAGGGTGGACTATAATTCACCCCTCCACTTT,19,TRBV24-1,TRBD1,TRBJ1-6,-
CSALGLQTQYF,TGCAGTGCTTTGGGTTTACAGACCCAGTACTTC,11,TRBV20-1,-,TRBJ2-5,few
CASSLNRGETQYF,TGTGCCAGCAGTTTAAACAGGGGAGAGACCCAGTACTTC,13,TRBV28,TRBD1,TRBJ2-5,-
CASSVGRANYGYTF,TGTGCCAGCAGCGTAGGCAGGGCCAACTATGGCTACACCTTC,14,TRBV9,-,TRBJ1-2,few
CASSIPLAGGSYHTDTQYF,TGTGCCAGTAGTATCCCTCTAGCGGGGGGCTCATACCACACAGATACGCAGTATTTT,19,TRBV19,TRBD2,TRBJ2-3,-
CAWSVSWLYEQYF,TGTGCCTGGAGTGTATCCTGGCTCTACGAGCAGTACTTC,13,TRBV30,-,TRBJ2-7,-
CASSLRGTSETQYF,TGTGCTAGCAGCTTACGGGGGACCTCTGAGACCCAGTACTTC,14,TRBV7-7,-,TRBJ2-5,-
CASSSPGRYGYTF,TGTGCCAGCAGCTCGCCGGGACGGTATGGCTACACCTTC,13,TRBV5-4,-,TRBJ1-2,-
CASSFRTLETQYF,TGTGCCAGCAGTTTTAGGACACTTGAGACCCAGTACTTC,13,TRBV12-3/TRBV12-4,-,TRBJ2-5,-
CASSWGLPGEQYF,TGTGCCAGCAGTTGGGGACTCCCGGGCGAGCAGTACTTC,13,TRBV27,-,TRBJ2-7,-
CATTSTDTQYF,TGTGCCACGACGAGCACAGATACGCAGTATTTT,11,TRBV2,-,TRBJ2-3,-
CSARRGTSTDTQYF,TGCAGTGCGCGAAGGGGAACTAGCACAGATACGCAGTATTTT,14,TRBV20-1,-,TRBJ2-3,few
CASSYSKAGVGNYGYTF,TGTGCCAGCAGTTACTCGAAAGCAGGGGTGGGGAACTATGGCTACACCTTC,17,TRBV6-5,-,TRBJ1-2,few
CASSLGRWDTEAFF,TGTGCCAGCAGCTTGGGGCGGTGGGACACTGAAGCTTTCTTT,14,TRBV5-6,-,TRBJ1-1,-
CASSEEASNQPQHF,TGTGCCAGCAGTGAAGAAGCTAGCAATCAGCCCCAGCATTTT,14,TRBV2,-,TRBJ1-5,-
CASSLGRLGQETQYF,TGTGCCAGCAGCTTGGGAAGGTTAGGCCAAGAGACCCAGTACTTC,15,TRBV5-8,-,TRBJ2-5,-
CSARDWRTSGGSTDTQYF,TGCAGTGCTAGAGATTGGAGGACTAGCGGGGGTAGCACAGATACGCAGTATTTT,18,TRBV20-1,TRBD2,TRBJ2-3,-
CSAFRPTDTQYF,TGCAGTGCTTTCCGACCCACAGATACGCAGTATTTT,12,TRBV20-1,-,TRBJ2-3,-
CASSLAASANNEQFF,TGTGCCAGCAGCTTAGCAGCTAGCGCTAACAATGAGCAGTTCTTC,15,TRBV7-2,-,TRBJ2-1,few
CASSLFDGADTQYF,TGTGCCAGCAGCTTATTCGATGGTGCAGATACGCAGTATTTT,14,TRBV7-3,-,TRBJ2-3,-
CATSEQSVQETQYF,TGTGCCACCAGTGAGCAGAGCGTCCAAGAGACCCAGTACTTC,14,TRBV24-1,-,TRBJ2-5,few
CASSLAGGATDTQYF,TGTGCCAGCAGCCTCGCCGGGGGGGCCACAGATACGCAGTATTTT,15,TRBV7-3,TRBD2,TRBJ2-3,-
CASSLSPYNEQFF,TGTGCCAGCAGCTTATCGCCCTACAATGAGCAGTTCTTC,13,TRBV7-3,-,TRBJ2-1,few
CASKEGTMQVTEAFF,TGTGCCAGTAAAGAGGGGACGATGCAGGTGACTGAAGCTTTCTTT,15,TRBV19,-,TRBJ1-1,-
CASSKPDRAGDTQYF,TGTGCCAGCAGCAAACCCGACAGGGCGGGAGATACGCAGTATTTT,15,TRBV5-4,TRBD1,TRBJ2-3,-
CASTTSGGYEQYF,TGTGCCAGCACGACTAGCGGGGGGTACGAGCAGTACTTC,13,TRBV7-2,TRBD2,TRBJ2-7,few
CASSLEPGELFF,TGTGCCAGCAGCTTAGAGCCCGGGGAGCTGTTTTTT,12,TRBV7-9,-,TRBJ2-2,-
CASSLAVGSDGYTF,TGTGCCAGCAGCTTAGCGGTTGGCTCGGATGGCTACACCTTC,14,TRBV7-2,-,TRBJ1-2,few
CASSNSAGNRQPQHF,TGTGCCAGCTCCAACTCGGCGGGTAATCGTCAGCCCCAGCATTTT,15,TRBV18,-,TRBJ1-5,-
CASSLGGGRREQYF,TGTGCCAGCAGCTTGGGCGGGGGGCGGAGGGAGCAGTACTTC,14,TRBV21-1,-,TRBJ2-7,few
CASSLVAGAQETQYF,TGTGCCAGCAGCTTGGTGGCTGGGGCCCAAGAGACCCAGTACTTC,15,TRBV7-3,-,TRBJ2-5,-
CASSLGGAGTVQTQYF,TGTGCCAGCAGCTTGGGAGGGGCGGGTACAGTCCAGACCCAGTACTTC,16,TRBV5-4,-,TRBJ2-5,-
CSARVQGGWQFF,TGCAGTGCTAGAGTTCAGGGTGGATGGCAGTTCTTC,12,TRBV20-1,-,TRBJ2-1,few
CASSATTHEQYF,TGTGCCAGCAGTGCCACAACCCACGAGCAGTACTTC,12,TRBV6-2/TRBV6-3,-,TRBJ2-7,-
CSAREGTGVEEKLFF,TGCAGTGCTAGAGAGGGGACAGGGGTAGAGGAAAAACTGTTTTTT,15,TRBV20-1,TRBD1,TRBJ1-4,-
CAISGGSGQNEQFF,TGTGCCATCAGTGGGGGTTCGGGCCAAAATGAGCAGTTCTTC,14,TRBV10-3,-,TRBJ2-1,-
CASSTGQGAEAQHF,TGTGCCAGCAGCACGGGACAGGGGGCGGAGGCGCAGCATTTT,14,TRBV7-3,TRBD1,TRBJ1-5,few